This T cell receptor beta chain was sequenced in a study of blood T cell repertoires in COVID-19. Study as a whole: From the United States, Italy and Spain came samples of acute and convalescent COVID-19. Sources were T cells, B-cell-depleted T cells, or PBMCs; the material itself was cDNA or gDNA.

CDR1 and CDR2 (germline): MDHEN, SYDVKM. CDR3 length equals 15 residues. With 6 bases clipped from V and 7 bases from J, the junction kept 13 bases outside the gene matches. Produced via immunoSEQ multiplex PCR; TCRdb's table is partial and in-frame only. This repertoire shows fewer than 250,000 clones, 84% found once; its top ten account for about 4%. This sequence originates from a man in his fifties with acute or convalescent COVID-19. The specimen sequenced was peripheral blood. The chain has TRBV28 and TRBJ1-2; TRBD1 matches at 8 bases. CDR3: CASRTQGAGSGGYTF. In DNA, the CDR3 is TGTGCCAGCAGAACCCAGGGGGCAGGGAGTGGTGGCTACACCTTC.